This T cell receptor beta chain came from a study of blood T cell repertoires in COVID-19. Trimming took 7 bases from V and 2 from J, leaving 9 bases between them. The germline gives CDR1 SNHLY, CDR2 FYNNEI. This CDR3 is built from 12 residues. Measured with immunoSEQ multiplex PCR; TCRdb has only the in-frame clones, and not every one. The data contain fewer than 400,000 clones, about 85% of them singletons. Specimen: PBMCs or T cells enriched from blood (not recorded which). This receptor was obtained from a woman in her twenties or thirties who had been exposed to COVID-19. This sequence joins TRBV2 and TRBJ2-7; D call uncertain. The CDR3 nucleotides read TGTGCCAGCACGTACGGTGCCTACGAGCAGTACTTC. Translated, it gives CASTYGAYEQYF.